This T cell receptor (beta chain) is from a study of cytomegalovirus exposure and HLA in healthy donors. In the study overall: From 190 million or so T cells, an earlier analysis saw some 120 million unique TCR beta sequences.

The PCR contained 60 Vbeta and 13 Jbeta primers. The protocol was immunoSEQ multiplex PCR, while the TCRdb copy is restricted to in-frame clones and leaves out a portion. This table has roughly 150,000 clones, 65% to 85% appearing once. The receptor comes from a boy aged 2 to 10 in good health and CMV-seronegative. The specimen sequenced was PBMCs.

The CDR3 bases are TGTGCCAGCAGCGTAGGACAGGGTCAAGAGACCCAGTACTTC. Translated, it gives CASSVGQGQETQYF. The rearrangement uses TRBV5-4 and TRBJ2-5; 8 bases fit TRBD1. The CDR3 extends over 14 amino acids. Germline values: CDR1 SGHNT, CDR2 YYREEE (reference sequence). The ends lost 4 bases at V and 2 bases at J; junction bases unmatched: 4.